This T cell receptor beta chain derives from a study of metastatic and nonmetastatic thyroid tumors. Study-level background: Peripheral blood and tumor or nodule samples from malignant and benign thyroid patients were compared.

Using MiXCR, TCRdb re-called clones from the PCR reads. Of just over 40,000 clones listed, roughly 10% are singletons. Every patient underwent thyroid surgery untreated. Ten or more counts support this clone. Its antigen is not identified. The length of the CDR3 is 17 residues. Trimming took off 3 bases at V and 7 bases at J, with 26 bases between the two ends. Germline values: CDR1 SGHDT, CDR2 YYEEEE. Broader study findings: TCR beta diversity was reportedly significantly higher in malignant thyroid tumors than benign nodules, in blood and tumor.

Source material: blood. The chain employs TRBV5-6 and TRBJ2-7; D may be TRBD2 (6 bases). The source of this sequence is a female donor with papillary thyroid cancer or a benign thyroid nodule (not recorded which). Some clones in this sample may be carry-over from other donors' samples. This CDR3 reads CASSYPEPGLTKWEQYF. The CDR3 DNA reads as TGTGCCAGCAGCTACCCTGAACCGGGACTGACGAAATGGGAGCAGTACTTC.